This entry lists 20 T cell receptor beta chains sequenced from one sample in a study of tumor-infiltrating lymphocytes in primary liver carcinoma. From about 490 ng of total RNA, TCR beta-specific cDNA was reverse-transcribed using a constant-region primer. Libraries covering TCR beta were generated through three nested multiplex PCR rounds (using a slightly modified ARM-PCR). The first two PCR rounds used TRBV1-TRBV30 primers with a Cbeta primer, approximately 9 cycles each. A single record per CDR3 protein comes from TCRdb applying MiXCR to the multiplex PCR reads. The table includes about 99,000 distinct CDR3 sequences, around three quarters detected once. Co-extracted RNA and DNA came from approximately 20-30 mg of unsorted bulk tissue. The sample taken for sequencing was liver tumor tissue from sampling region 5. Described subset: tumor region T5, tumor centre. These receptors were obtained from an older woman with primary liver carcinoma and hepatitis B virus infection.

V is TRBV30 and J is TRBJ2-3; TRBD1 or TRBD2 may be the D gene (5 bases each). This CDR3 is 16 amino acids long. CDR1 and CDR2 from the germline V gene are GTSNPN and SVGIG (reference sequence). V was clipped by 3 bases and J by 8 bases, with 24 bases between them. The CDR3 protein is CAWRTTGAWMKGTQYF. In DNA form, the CDR3 reads TGTGCCTGGAGGACTACAGGAGCCTGGATGAAGGGTACGCAGTATTTT.

Concerning this clonotype itself: At one boundary the junction diverges from the germline segment, which might be a read error. V is TRBV12-3 or TRBV12-4 and J is TRBJ1-2; D is unresolved. The CDR3 runs to 14 residues. The CDR3, as DNA: TGTGCCAGTAGTTTTCAGGACGGCCGCTGGAGCTACACCTTC. This sequence encodes CASSFQDGRWSYTF.

Remarks on this clonotype: Lacking the conserved final phenylalanine or tryptophan, this CDR3 likely reflects a read error. This chain joins TRBV10-3 and TRBJ1-2; D remains ambiguous. V lost 1 base to trimming and J lost 2 bases, with 14 bases between them. Germline V gene data show CDR1 as ENHRY and CDR2 as SYGVKD. The CDR3 runs to 16 residues. The CDR3 DNA is TGTGCCATCAGTGAGTACGAGTTGAATGGAAACTATGGCTACACCATC. This sequence encodes CAISEYELNGNYGYTI.

Turning to this clonotype: At one of its ends the junction is not consistent with the germline gene, which may arise from a read error. V gene TRBV11-2 combines with J gene TRBJ2-7; D unresolved. The CDR3 is 15 residues long. CDR1 is SGHAT and CDR2 is FQNNGV in the germline V gene. As DNA, the CDR3 is TGTGCCAGCAGACTTTACCCTGGGGAAGCCTACGAGCACTACTTC. This encodes CASRLYPGEAYEHYF.

Note on this clonotype: A much larger clonotype is one base distant, so this may be a read error. The genes are TRBV5-1 and TRBJ2-1; 10 bases agree with TRBD1. CDR1 and CDR2 from the germline V gene are SGHRS and YFSETQ. The CDR3 covers 16 residues. CDR3 DNA: TGCCCCAGCAGCTTGGCGAGGACAGGGGGAAACATCGAGCAGTTCTTC. Amino acid sequence: CPSSLARTGGNIEQFF.

This clonotype was seen a handful of times. This clone may be a read error of a much larger clone one base away. The chain employs TRBV29-1 and TRBJ2-7; D is perhaps TRBD1 (5 bases). V was trimmed by 2 bases and J by 9 bases, leaving 17 bases between them. The CDR3 totals 13 residues. CDR1 SQVTM and CDR2 ANQGSEA come from the germline V gene. CDR3 sequence reads: CSVELSVSRGQYF. CDR3 sequence (DNA): TGCAGCGTTGAATTGAGCGTATCTAGGGGGCAGTACTTC.

This clonotype was picked up many times. V and J are TRBV6-4 and TRBJ2-2; TRBD2 is a possible D gene (5 bases). Germline V gene data show CDR1 as MRHNA and CDR2 as SNTAGT. V was clipped by 8 bases and J by 3 bases, with 13 bases between them. CDR3 length equals 14 residues. The CDR3 DNA follows: TGTGCCAGCCATCCGGACGGGGACACCGGGGAGCTGTTTTTT. It codes for CASHPDGDTGELFF.

This chain connects TRBV19 to TRBJ2-2; no reliable D call. V gave up 8 bases and J gave up 1 base, with 17 bases separating them. The CDR3 is made up of 16 amino acids. Germline assignment: CDR1 LNHDA and CDR2 SQIVND (reference sequence). The CDR3 sequence: CASLPSGQVNTGELFF. The CDR3 DNA reads TGTGCCAGTCTTCCCAGTGGGCAGGTGAACACCGGGGAGCTGTTTTTT. Using reference TRBV19 and TRBJ2-2 for the parts outside the CDR3, the full variable domain is DGGITQSPKYLFRKEGQNVTLSCEQNLNHDAMYWYRQDPGQGLRLIYYSQIVNDFQKGDIAEGYSVSREKKESFPLTVTSAQKNPTAFYLCASLPSGQVNTGELFFGEGSRLTVL.

On this clonotype itself: At one end, the junction sequence differs from germline, possibly due to a read error. V is TRBV29-1 and J is TRBJ2-6; D might be TRBD1 or TRBD2, each matching 5 bases. The germline V gene encodes CDR1 SQVTM and CDR2 ANQGSEA. The CDR3 contains 15 residues. As DNA, the CDR3 is TGTAGCGTTCATTTGGTCGCCGGTGGGGCCAACGCCCTGACTTTC. It yields the protein CSVHLVAGGANALTF. Full variable domain (remainder filled in from reference TRBV29-1 and TRBJ2-6): SAVISQKPSRDICQRGTSLTIQCQVDSQVTMMFWYRQQPGQSLTLIATANQGSEATYESGFVIDKFPISRPNLTFSTLTVSNMSPEDSSIYLCSVHLVAGGANALTFGAGSRLTVL.

About this clonotype itself: Germline is not matched at one junction end, which may reflect a read error. The chain carries TRBV11-2 and TRBJ2-7; TRBD1 matches 11 bases. The CDR3 runs 17 residues. The V gene's germline CDR1 is SGHAT and CDR2 FQNNGV. CDR3 DNA sequence: TGTGCCAGCAGCTGGAACACGGGACAGGGGGGCCGTTATGAGCAGTGCTTC. This encodes CASSWNTGQGGRYEQCF.

Notes on this clonotype: The junction differs from germline at one of its ends, possibly a read error. The chain employs TRBV7-8 and TRBJ2-3; TRBD1 is a possible D gene (6 bases). The CDR3 extends over 14 amino acids. CDR1 and CDR2 (germline): SGHVS, FQNEAQ. The DNA for the CDR3 is TGTGCCAGCAGCTTAGCCTGGGACACAGATGCGCAGTATTTT. It yields the protein CASSLAWDTDAQYF.

This clonotype is medium-sized by share. The chain is built from TRBV28 and TRBJ2-3; maybe TRBD2 (6 bases). CDR1 is MDHEN, CDR2 SYDVKM, per germline. This CDR3 contains 15 residues. Trimming took 8 bases from V and 0 from J, leaving 15 bases between them. The CDR3 coding sequence is TGTGCCAGCCTCGGCGGGGTAATTAGCACAGATACGCAGTATTTT. It translates to CASLGGVISTDTQYF.

Remarks on this clonotype: The junction departs from germline at one end; a sequencing error may be responsible. The V call is TRBV4-2, the J call TRBJ2-3; 8 bases are shared with TRBD2. Per the germline V gene, CDR1 is LGHNA and CDR2 is YNFKEQ. The CDR3 contains 17 residues. In DNA, the CDR3 is TGTGCCAACAGCCAAGTTGGGAGCGGGGGTGTCACAGATACGCAGTATTTT. It is translated as CANSQVGSGGVTDTQYF.

With respect to this clonotype: A much larger clone differs from this one at a single base, so this may be a read error. The CDR3 ends on some other residue instead of the conserved phenylalanine or tryptophan, so this is likely a read error. The chain links TRBV5-1 to TRBJ2-7; D not resolved. The CDR3 has 14 residues. The germline V and J ends were trimmed by 5 bases and 2 bases, with 14 bases remaining between them. Germline values: CDR1 SGHRS, CDR2 YFSETQ. CDR3 sequence reads: CASSLQSRAYEQYY. DNA of the CDR3: TGCGCCAGCAGTCTTCAGTCCCGTGCCTACGAGCAGTACTAC.

Details on this clonotype: A junction boundary mismatches the germline segment, possibly from a read error. The gene calls are TRBV11-2 and TRBJ1-2, with D maybe TRBD1 (6 bases). The CDR3 spans 14 residues. Germline V gene data show CDR1 as SGHAT and CDR2 as FQNNGV. In nucleotides, the CDR3 is TGTGCCAGCAGCTTCACACAGGAGGGGGATGGCTACACCTTT. Amino acids: CASSFTQEGDGYTF.

Points on this clonotype: Its ends do not fully match the called genes, so a read error is possible. This sequence joins TRBV6-5 and TRBJ1-1; the match to TRBD1 covers 9 bases. The CDR3 sequence is 16 residues long. CDR1 MNHEY and CDR2 SVGAGI come from the germline V gene. Written as DNA, the CDR3 is TGTGCTAGCAGTTTGAGACAGGGGGTTGGAGTGACTGAAGCTTTCTTT. It yields the protein CASSLRQGVGVTEAFF.

The genes are TRBV7-3 and TRBJ2-3; tentative D call: TRBD2 (6 bases). CDR3 length: 14 amino acids. Germline V gives CDR1 SGHTA, CDR2 FQGTGA. V was trimmed by 8 bases and J by 4 bases, leaving 16 bases between them. This chain's CDR3 is CASGRGNVPDTQYF. CDR3 in DNA: TGTGCCAGCGGGCGCGGGAACGTCCCAGATACGCAGTATTTT.

The CDR3, as DNA: TGCAGCGGGATTCGAACCGGGACAGAGAACACCGGGGAGCTGTTTTTT. Protein: CSGIRTGTENTGELFF. The chain has TRBV29-1 and TRBJ2-2; 7 nucleotides agree with TRBD1. The CDR3 sequence is 16 residues long. Trimming at V came to 7 bases and at J to 1 base, leaving 12 bases not matched to a gene. CDR1 is SQVTM, CDR2 ANQGSEA, per germline.

Turning to this clonotype: The junction differs from germline at one of its ends, possibly a read error. The J gene is TRBJ2-3, the V gene TRBV11-2, with TRBD1 identical over 7 bases. Germline CDR1 SGHAT, CDR2 FQNNGV. This CDR3 has 13 amino acids. The CDR3 loop reads CASSIDRADMQYF. The CDR3 DNA follows: TGTGCCAGCAGCATAGACAGGGCAGATATGCAGTATTTT.

On this clonotype: No conserved phenylalanine or tryptophan ends this CDR3, so it is likely a read error. The chain couples TRBV11-1 to TRBJ2-7; D ambiguous. The CDR3 runs to 11 residues. Germline loops: CDR1 SGHAT, CDR2 FQDESV (reference sequence). V was pared by 1 base and J by 6 bases, with 4 bases between. The CDR3 protein is CASSLGFEQYI. In nucleotides, the CDR3 is TGTGCCAGCAGCTTAGGGTTCGAGCAGTACATC.